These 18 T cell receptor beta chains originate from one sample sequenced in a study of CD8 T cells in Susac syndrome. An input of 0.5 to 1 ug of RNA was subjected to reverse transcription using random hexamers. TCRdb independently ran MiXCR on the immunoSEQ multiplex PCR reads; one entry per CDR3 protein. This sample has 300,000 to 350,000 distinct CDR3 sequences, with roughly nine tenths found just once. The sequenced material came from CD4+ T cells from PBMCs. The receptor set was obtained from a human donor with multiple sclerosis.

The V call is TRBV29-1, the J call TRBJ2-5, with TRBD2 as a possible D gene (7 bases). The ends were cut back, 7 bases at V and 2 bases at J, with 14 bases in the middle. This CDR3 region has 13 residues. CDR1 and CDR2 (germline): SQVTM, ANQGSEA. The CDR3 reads CSAQGGGQETQYF. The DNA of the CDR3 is TGCAGCGCCCAAGGGGGGGGACAAGAGACCCAGTACTTC.

The CDR3 region has the DNA TGTGCCAGCAGCTTAGTGTGGCCGAACACTGAAGCTTTCTTT. Amino acid sequence: CASSLVWPNTEAFF. This chain connects TRBV7-8 to TRBJ1-1; D gene uncertain. The germline V gene has CDR1 SGHVS and CDR2 FQNEAQ. V was clipped by 1 base and J by 1 base, with 7 bases between them. The CDR3 covers 14 residues.

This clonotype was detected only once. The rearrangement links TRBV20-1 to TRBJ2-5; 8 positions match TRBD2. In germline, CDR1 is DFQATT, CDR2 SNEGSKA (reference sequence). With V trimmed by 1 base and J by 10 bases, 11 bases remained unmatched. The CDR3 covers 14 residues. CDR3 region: CSARGPGLDLGQYF. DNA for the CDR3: TGCAGTGCTAGAGGCCCGGGACTAGATTTGGGCCAGTACTTC.

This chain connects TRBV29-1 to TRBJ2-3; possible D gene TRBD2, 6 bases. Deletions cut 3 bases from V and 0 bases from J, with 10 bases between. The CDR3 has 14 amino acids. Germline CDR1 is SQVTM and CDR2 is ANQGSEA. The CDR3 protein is CSVDGGASTDTQYF. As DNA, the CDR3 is TGCAGCGTTGATGGAGGGGCTAGCACAGATACGCAGTATTTT.

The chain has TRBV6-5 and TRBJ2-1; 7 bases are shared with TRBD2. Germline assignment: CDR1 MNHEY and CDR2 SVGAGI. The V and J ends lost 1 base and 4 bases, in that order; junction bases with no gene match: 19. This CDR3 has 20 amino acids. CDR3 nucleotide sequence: TGTGCCAGCAGTTACTTCTCGCGGGCGGGAGCCCTCGCTAGGTACAATGAGCAGTTCTTC. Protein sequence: CASSYFSRAGALARYNEQFF.

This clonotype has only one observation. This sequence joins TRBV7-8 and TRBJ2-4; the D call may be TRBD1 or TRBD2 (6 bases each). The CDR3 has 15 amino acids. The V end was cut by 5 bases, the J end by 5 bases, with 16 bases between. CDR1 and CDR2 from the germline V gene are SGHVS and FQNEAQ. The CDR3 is CASSEGTGGENIQYF. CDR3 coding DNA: TGTGCCAGCAGCGAGGGGACCGGGGGCGAAAACATTCAGTACTTC.

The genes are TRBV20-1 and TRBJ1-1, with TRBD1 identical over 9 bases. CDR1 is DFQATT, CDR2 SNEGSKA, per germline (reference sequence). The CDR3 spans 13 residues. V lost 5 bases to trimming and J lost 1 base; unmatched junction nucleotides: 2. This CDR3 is CSADRGRNTEAFF. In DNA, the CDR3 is TGCAGTGCTGACAGGGGGAGGAACACTGAAGCTTTCTTT.

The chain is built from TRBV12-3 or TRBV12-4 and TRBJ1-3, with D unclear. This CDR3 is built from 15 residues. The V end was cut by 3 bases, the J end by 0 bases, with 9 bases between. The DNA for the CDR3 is TGTGCCAGCAGTTTCGATTTAAACTCTGGAAACACCATATATTTT. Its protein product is CASSFDLNSGNTIYF.

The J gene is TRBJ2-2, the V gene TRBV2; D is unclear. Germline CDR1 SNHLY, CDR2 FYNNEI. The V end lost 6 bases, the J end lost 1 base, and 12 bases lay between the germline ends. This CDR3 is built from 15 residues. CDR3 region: CASSPNGMNTGELFF. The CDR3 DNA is TGTGCCAGCAGCCCTAATGGAATGAACACCGGGGAGCTGTTTTTT.

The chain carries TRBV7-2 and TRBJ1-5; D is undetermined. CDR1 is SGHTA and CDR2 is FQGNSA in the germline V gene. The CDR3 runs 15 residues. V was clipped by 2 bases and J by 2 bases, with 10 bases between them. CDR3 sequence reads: CASSLSVAGNQPQHF. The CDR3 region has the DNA TGTGCCAGCAGCTTAAGCGTTGCGGGCAATCAGCCCCAGCATTTT.

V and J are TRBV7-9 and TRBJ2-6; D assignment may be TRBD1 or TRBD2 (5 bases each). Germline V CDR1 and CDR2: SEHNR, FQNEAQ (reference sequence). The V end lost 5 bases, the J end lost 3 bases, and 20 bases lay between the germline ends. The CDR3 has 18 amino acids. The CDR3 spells CASSRTGRDPLGANVLTF. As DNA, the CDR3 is TGTGCCAGCAGCCGCACGGGACGGGACCCTCTTGGGGCCAACGTCCTGACTTTC.

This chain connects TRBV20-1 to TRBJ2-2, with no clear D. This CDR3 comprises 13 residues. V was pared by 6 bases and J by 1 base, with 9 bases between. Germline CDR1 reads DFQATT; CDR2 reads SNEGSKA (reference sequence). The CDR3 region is CSAPFLNTGELFF. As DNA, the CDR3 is TGCAGTGCCCCATTCTTGAACACCGGGGAGCTGTTTTTT.

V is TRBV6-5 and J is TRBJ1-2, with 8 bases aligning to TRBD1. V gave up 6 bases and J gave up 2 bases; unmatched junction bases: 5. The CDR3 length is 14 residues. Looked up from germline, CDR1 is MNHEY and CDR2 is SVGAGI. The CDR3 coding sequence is TGTGCCAGCAGCTTGACAGGGGTCAACTATGGCTACACCTTC. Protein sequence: CASSLTGVNYGYTF.

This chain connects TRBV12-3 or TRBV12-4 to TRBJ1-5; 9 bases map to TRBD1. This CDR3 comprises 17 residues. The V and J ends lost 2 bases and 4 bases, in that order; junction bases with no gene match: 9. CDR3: CASSLLMGTGRNQPQHF. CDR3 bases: TGTGCCAGCAGTTTATTAATGGGGACAGGGCGTAATCAGCCCCAGCATTTT.

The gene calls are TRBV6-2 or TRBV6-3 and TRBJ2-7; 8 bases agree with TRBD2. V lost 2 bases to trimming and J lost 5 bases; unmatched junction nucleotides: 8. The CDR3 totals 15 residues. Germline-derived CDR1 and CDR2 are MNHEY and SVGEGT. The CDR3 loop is CASSYGRGGPDEQYF. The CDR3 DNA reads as TGTGCCAGCAGTTACGGACGCGGGGGGCCCGACGAGCAGTACTTC.

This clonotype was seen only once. The CDR3 nucleotides read TGCAGTGCTAGAGATCGGAATGGTAGGGAGCAGTTCTTC. Translation: CSARDRNGREQFF. The chain carries TRBV20-1 and TRBJ2-1; D is unclear. The CDR3 covers 13 residues. Trimming cost V 0 bases and J 10 bases, with 13 bases left between them. Germline V CDR1 and CDR2: DFQATT, SNEGSKA (reference sequence).

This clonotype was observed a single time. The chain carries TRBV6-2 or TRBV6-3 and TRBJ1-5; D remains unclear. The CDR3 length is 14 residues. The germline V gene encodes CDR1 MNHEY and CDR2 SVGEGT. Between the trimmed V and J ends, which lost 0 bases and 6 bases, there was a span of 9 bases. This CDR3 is CASSYSSKGQPQHF. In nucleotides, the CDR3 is TGTGCCAGCAGTTACTCCAGCAAGGGTCAGCCCCAGCATTTT.

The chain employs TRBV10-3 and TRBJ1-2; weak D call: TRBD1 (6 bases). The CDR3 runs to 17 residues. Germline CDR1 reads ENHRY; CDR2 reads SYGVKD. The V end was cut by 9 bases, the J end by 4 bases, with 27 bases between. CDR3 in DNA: TGTGCCATAGCGGGGGCAGGCGGATACATAGGAACCTATGGCTACACCTTC. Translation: CAIAGAGGYIGTYGYTF.